The next 12 T cell receptor beta chains were all read from a single sample in a study of blood T cell repertoires in COVID-19. TCRdb keeps only in-frame clones here, not all; method: immunoSEQ multiplex PCR. The sample gives about 440,000 clones, around 90% of which show up once; roughly 0.66% is in the top ten. Material for sequencing was PBMCs or T cells enriched from blood (not recorded which). All receptors come from a man between 18 and 29 years old who had recovered from COVID-19.

The chain couples TRBV5-1 to TRBJ2-1, with 12 bases aligning to TRBD1. V lost 1 base and J lost 7; bases outside the gene matches: 6. Germline V lookup: CDR1 SGHRS, CDR2 YFSETQ. This CDR3 is built from 16 residues. CDR3 region: CASSLMAGQGANEQFF. CDR3 in DNA: TGCGCCAGCAGCTTGATGGCGGGACAGGGGGCAAATGAGCAGTTCTTC.

V usage is TRBV7-9 and J usage is TRBJ2-1; TRBD1 matches at 8 bases. CDR1 and CDR2 (germline): SEHNR, FQNEAQ (reference sequence). The CDR3 runs to 14 residues. J was trimmed by 1 base and V by 5 bases; bases with no gene match: 1. The CDR3 sequence is CASSGQGSYNEQFF. CDR3 bases: TGTGCCAGCAGCGGACAGGGTTCCTACAATGAGCAGTTCTTC.

The CDR3 sequence is CAGRGGPSFGGYTF. In DNA form, the CDR3 reads TGTGCCGGTCGCGGGGGGCCCTCGTTTGGTGGCTACACCTTC. The V gene is TRBV30, the J gene TRBJ1-2; tentatively, D is TRBD1 (6 bases). The germline V gene has CDR1 GTSNPN and CDR2 SVGIG (reference sequence). The CDR3 runs 14 residues. V lost 8 bases and J 7 bases, leaving 23 bases between the germline ends. The full variable domain, completed using reference TRBV30 and TRBJ1-2, is SQTIHQWPATLVQPVGSPLSLECTVEGTSNPNLYWYRQAAGRGLQLLFYSVGIGQISSEVPQNLSASRPQDRQFILSSKKLLLSDSGFYLCAGRGGPSFGGYTFGSGTRLTVV.

The chain is built from TRBV7-9 and TRBJ2-3; TRBD1 matches 9 bases. CDR1 is SEHNR and CDR2 is FQNEAQ in the germline V gene (reference sequence). CDR3 size: 14 residues. J lost 4 bases, V lost 6 bases, and 5 bases had no gene match. This CDR3 is CASSEQGASDTQYF. The CDR3 DNA follows: TGTGCCAGCAGTGAACAGGGGGCCTCAGATACGCAGTATTTT.

V usage is TRBV3-1 (or the pseudogene TRBV3-2) and J usage is TRBJ2-3; no clear D gene. CDR3 size: 15 residues. Germline CDR1 reads LGHDT; CDR2 reads YNNKEL (reference sequence). V lost 1 base and J lost 2, with 10 bases in between. For the CDR3, the DNA is TGTGCCAGCAGCCAAGGGCCGTCTTACACAGATACGCAGTATTTT. Protein: CASSQGPSYTDTQYF.

The chain employs TRBV6-2 or TRBV6-3 and TRBJ2-7; D unclear. From germline, CDR1 is MNHEY and CDR2 SVGEGT. The CDR3 contains 12 residues. Trimming cost V 5 bases and J 4 bases, with 9 bases left between them. Here the CDR3 DNA reads TGTGCCAGCAGTACCACTCGGTACGAGCAGTACTTC. Its protein is CASSTTRYEQYF.

Concerning this clone: The junction departs from germline at one end; a sequencing error may be responsible. The chain employs TRBV14 and TRBJ1-2; TRBD1 might be the D (5 bases). The CDR3 has 14 residues. Germline values: CDR1 SGHDN, CDR2 FVKESK. The CDR3 DNA sequence: TGTGCCAGCAGCCAAGATCGGGGGAGCTATGGTTACACCTTC. Translated, it gives CASSQDRGSYGYTF.

The chain employs TRBV4-1 and TRBJ1-3; D ambiguous. The V gene's germline CDR1 is MGHRA and CDR2 YSYEKL. The V gene lost 4 bases and the J gene lost 0 bases, with 19 bases spanning the gap. The CDR3 extends over 18 amino acids. The CDR3 sequence: CASSRTVRERISGNTIYF. In DNA form, the CDR3 reads TGCGCCAGCAGCCGGACCGTGAGGGAAAGGATCTCTGGAAACACCATATATTTT.

V is TRBV5-1 and J is TRBJ2-1; TRBD2 might be the D (5 bases). The CDR3 sequence is 14 residues long. V lost 2 bases and J lost 7, with 13 bases in between. Germline-derived CDR1 and CDR2 are SGHRS and YFSETQ. CDR3 in amino acids: CASSFFDPGNEQFF. The CDR3 DNA reads as TGCGCCAGCAGCTTCTTCGATCCGGGGAATGAGCAGTTCTTC.

The V and J genes are TRBV15 and TRBJ1-2, with a weak D call TRBD1 (6 bases). The CDR3 contains 16 residues. Germline V gives CDR1 LNHNV, CDR2 YYDKDF (reference sequence). The V and J ends lost 1 base and 4 bases respectively, with 16 bases between them. CDR3 in amino acids: CATSRGVRGLGYGYTF. DNA for the CDR3: TGTGCCACCAGCAGAGGTGTCAGGGGCTTGGGCTATGGCTACACCTTC.

CDR3 protein: CASSEDGGNQPQHF. In nucleotides, the CDR3 is TGTGCCAGCAGTGAAGACGGGGGGAATCAGCCCCAGCATTTT. The genes are TRBV6-1 and TRBJ1-5; a possible D gene is TRBD1 (5 bases). The CDR3 is made up of 14 amino acids. Germline lookup yields CDR1 MNHNS and CDR2 SASEGT. V dropped 1 base and J dropped 4 bases, with 8 bases sitting between them.

This chain connects TRBV24-1 to TRBJ2-2; possibly TRBD1 for D (5 bases). CDR3 length: 16 amino acids. V lost 1 base and J lost 7, with 15 bases in between. Germline V gene lookup returns CDR1 KGHDR and CDR2 SFDVKD. The CDR3 reads CATSDFETVANGELFF. The CDR3 bases are TGTGCCACCAGTGATTTTGAGACAGTTGCCAACGGGGAGCTGTTTTTT.